Below, 9 T cell receptor beta chains from the same sample are listed, as sequenced in a study of blood T cell repertoires in COVID-19. Using immunoSEQ multiplex PCR, the repertoire was profiled, and TCRdb retains in-frame clones only, with some absent. The data show 150,000 to 200,000 clones, roughly 88% seen once. The sample consisted of PBMCs or T cells enriched from blood (not recorded which). The receptors stem from a man in his forties or fifties who had recovered from COVID-19.

This clone was detected once. The chain uses TRBV6-5 and TRBJ2-2; tentative D call: TRBD2 (5 bases). Trimming left V 6 bases short and J 5 bases short, with 16 bases between. This CDR3 is 15 amino acids long. The V gene's germline CDR1 is MNHEY and CDR2 SVGAGI. CDR3 coding DNA: TGTGCCAGCAGCTCGGACTCCCCTAGAACCGGGGAGCTGTTTTTT. Protein: CASSSDSPRTGELFF.

The J gene is TRBJ1-1, the V gene TRBV7-9; D may be TRBD1 (5 bases). Germline CDR1 and CDR2: SEHNR and FQNEAQ (reference sequence). V was pared by 5 bases and J by 6 bases, with 13 bases between. The CDR3 covers 13 residues. The CDR3: CASSETRGPEAFF. The CDR3 DNA reads TGTGCCAGCAGCGAGACAAGGGGCCCTGAAGCTTTCTTT.

The chain has TRBV13 and TRBJ2-3; D is perhaps TRBD1 (5 bases). The ends were cut back, 2 bases at V and 2 bases at J, with 14 bases in the middle. Germline V gene data show CDR1 as PRHDT and CDR2 as FYEKMQ (reference sequence). The CDR3 consists of 16 residues. In DNA, the CDR3 is TGTGCCAGCAGCTTACGGTCCAGGGATTTCACAGATACGCAGTATTTT. Protein product: CASSLRSRDFTDTQYF.

This chain connects TRBV9 to TRBJ2-7; 9 nucleotides align to TRBD1. The CDR3 totals 16 residues. Germline loops: CDR1 SGDLS, CDR2 YYNGEE. V was clipped by 3 bases and J by 2 bases; unmatched bases: 9. The CDR3 region is CASSALPGQGPYEQYF. The CDR3 DNA reads TGTGCCAGCAGCGCCCTACCGGGACAGGGACCCTACGAGCAGTACTTC.

This clone was found many times. The chain has TRBV6-5 and TRBJ2-4; 11 bases align to TRBD1. The CDR3 has 14 residues. V gave up 6 bases and J gave up 7 bases; unmatched junction bases: 5. CDR1 and CDR2 from the germline V gene are MNHEY and SVGAGI. CDR3 nucleotides: TGTGCCAGCAGACGGACAGGGGGCGTGAACATTCAGTACTTC. It specifies CASRRTGGVNIQYF.

The sample holds a few counts of this clone. The chain recombines TRBV9 with TRBJ1-2, with a tentative D call TRBD1 (6 bases). Germline-derived CDR1 and CDR2 are SGDLS and YYNGEE. CDR3 length: 15 residues. V was clipped by 0 bases and J by 0 bases, with 9 bases between them. The CDR3: CASSVGTAANYGYTF. CDR3 bases: TGTGCCAGCAGCGTAGGGACAGCCGCTAACTATGGCTACACCTTC.

CDR3 bases: TGTGCCAGCATCTTGGCTAGCGGGGCTAATACGCAGTATTTT. It codes for CASILASGANTQYF. This chain joins TRBV7-9 and TRBJ2-3; 9 bases map to TRBD2. The CDR3 contains 14 residues. Germline V gene lookup returns CDR1 SEHNR and CDR2 FQNEAQ (reference sequence). V dropped 7 bases and J dropped 7; count of bases not matched to a gene: 9.

This chain connects TRBV30 to TRBJ1-1; 8 bases fit TRBD1. Germline CDR1 and CDR2: GTSNPN and SVGIG (reference sequence). Trimming removed 4 bases from V and 5 bases from J; junction bases left unmatched: 6. This CDR3 is built from 13 residues. DNA for the CDR3: TGTGCCTGGAAGACAGGGGATTATACTGAAGCTTTCTTT. It specifies CAWKTGDYTEAFF.

This chain uses TRBV7-3 with TRBJ1-3, with TRBD1 as a possible D gene (6 bases). The germline gives CDR1 SGHTA, CDR2 FQGTGA. Trimming took off 4 bases at V and 2 bases at J, with 9 bases between the two ends. This CDR3 region has 14 residues. CDR3 DNA sequence: TGTGCCAGCAGCTCTTCAGGGGCTGGAAACACCATATATTTT. Encoded protein: CASSSSGAGNTIYF.